A single T cell receptor beta chain is shown here with its context. There are 17 residues in the CDR3. J gave up 3 bases and V 4 bases, and 12 bases lay outside the gene matches. CDR1 SGHNT and CDR2 YENEEA come from the germline V gene. Data came from immunoSEQ multiplex PCR; TCRdb stores just in-frame clones and leaves some out. This sample yields tens of thousands of clones, of which approximately 80% are seen a single time; 2% to 2.5% belongs to the top ten. These data belong to a study of radiotherapy plus CTLA-4 blockade in lung cancer. The rearrangement uses TRBV11-3 and TRBJ2-7; TRBD2 aligns across 10 bases. The source was peripheral blood, collected from a patient treated with radiotherapy plus ipilimumab. This sequence originates from a human donor with non-small cell lung cancer whose response to radiotherapy plus ipilimumab could not be evaluated. The CDR3 region has the DNA TGTGCCAGCAGCTCCCACTCCAGCGGGAGGGCCGACTACGAGCAGTACTTC. Translation: CASSSHSSGRADYEQYF. Based on the CDR3 plus reference TRBV11-3 and TRBJ2-7, the full variable domain is EAGVVQSPRYKIIEKKQPVAFWCNPISGHNTLYWYLQNLGQGPELLIRYENEEAVDDSQLPKDRFSAERLKGVDSTLKIQPAELGDSAVYLCASSSHSSGRADYEQYFGPGTRLTVT.